The next 8 T cell receptor beta chains were all read from a single sample in a study of blood T cell repertoires in COVID-19. This table comes from immunoSEQ multiplex PCR, and its TCRdb copy is limited to in-frame clones, with some not included. The data show approximately 150,000 clones, approximately 84% seen once. Sequenced: PBMCs or T cells enriched from blood (not recorded which). Receptor source: a man between 50 and 59 years old in a cohort exposed to, infected with or recovered from COVID-19 (not recorded which).

The chain links TRBV6-5 to TRBJ1-2, with D possibly being TRBD1 (5 bases). Deletions cut 6 bases from V and 2 bases from J, with 10 bases between. The CDR3 extends over 13 amino acids. Germline V gene sequence: CDR1 MNHEY, CDR2 SVGAGI. CDR3 bases: TGTGCCAGCAGCACCCCAGGGAACTATGGCTACACCTTC. This codes for CASSTPGNYGYTF.

The rearrangement joins TRBV28 to TRBJ1-2; D gene ambiguous. Trimming cost V 5 bases and J 3 bases, with 16 bases left between them. CDR1 is MDHEN, CDR2 SYDVKM, per germline. The CDR3 loop spans 15 amino acids. For the CDR3, the DNA is TGTGCCAGCAGTCCCCCAACCAAGGGAGACTATGGCTACACCTTC. Translating gives CASSPPTKGDYGYTF.

The chain is built from TRBV10-3 and TRBJ1-2, with TRBD1 matching 10 bases. V shed 0 bases and J 4 bases; nucleotides not matched to a gene: 8. Germline V lookup: CDR1 ENHRY, CDR2 SYGVKD. CDR3 length: 17 residues. Here the CDR3 reads CAISESGTGASSYGYTF. The CDR3 region has the DNA TGTGCCATCAGTGAGTCAGGGACAGGGGCTTCAAGCTATGGCTACACCTTC.

J is TRBJ1-2 and V is TRBV6-5, with D perhaps matching TRBD1 (6 bases). CDR1 is MNHEY and CDR2 is SVGAGI in the germline V gene. V gave up 0 bases and J gave up 2 bases, with 13 bases separating them. The length of the CDR3 is 16 residues. This CDR3 reads CASSYSEWTVNYGYTF. The CDR3 DNA is TGTGCCAGCAGTTACTCGGAGTGGACAGTGAACTATGGCTACACCTTC.

The CDR3 sequence: CASSPDPTGKRTDTQYF. The DNA for the CDR3 is TGTGCCAGCAGCCCCGACCCTACAGGGAAAAGAACAGATACGCAGTATTTT. This sequence joins TRBV5-4 and TRBJ2-3; D is possibly TRBD1 (6 bases). In germline, CDR1 is SGHNT, CDR2 YYREEE (reference sequence). V dropped 4 bases and J dropped 3 bases, with 21 bases sitting between them. The CDR3 sequence is 17 residues long.

V is TRBV27 and J is TRBJ1-6; 7 nucleotides align to TRBD1. From germline, CDR1 is MNHEY and CDR2 SMNVEV (reference sequence). After removal of 6 bases from V and 7 bases from J, the junction contained 9 bases not matched to a gene. This CDR3 is 15 amino acids long. The CDR3 spells CASSLSRDSNSPLHF. The CDR3 DNA is TGTGCCAGCAGCCTTTCCCGGGACAGCAATTCACCCCTCCACTTT.

On this clone itself: Other DNA sequences of this sample code for an identical CDR3. J is TRBJ2-7 and V is TRBV28; 8 bases fit TRBD1. CDR3 length: 14 amino acids. Germline CDR1 reads MDHEN; CDR2 reads SYDVKM. V was clipped by 6 bases and J by 2 bases; unmatched bases: 6. DNA for the CDR3: TGTGCCAGCAGACGACAGGGGATTACCTACGAGCAGTACTTC. Amino acid sequence: CASRRQGITYEQYF.

The chain carries TRBV30 and TRBJ2-1, with unresolved D. Germline CDR1 and CDR2: GTSNPN and SVGIG (reference sequence). V was pared by 0 bases and J by 6 bases, with 12 bases between. The CDR3 contains 14 residues. CDR3 nucleotides: TGTGCCTGGAGTGTAACGCGCTCCGTCAATGAGCAGTTCTTC. This codes for CAWSVTRSVNEQFF.